The 30 T cell receptor beta chains in this list originate from one sample, sequenced in a study of cytomegalovirus exposure and HLA in healthy donors. PCR primers comprised 60 Vbeta and 13 Jbeta primers. TCRdb keeps only in-frame clones here, not all; method: immunoSEQ multiplex PCR. The table lists some 100,000 clones, about four fifths of them singletons, with about 3.5% in the top ten. Sequencing was performed on PBMCs. The source is a male donor in good health and CMV-seropositive.

The chain links TRBV30 to TRBJ1-2; a possible D gene is TRBD1 (6 bases). The CDR3 is made up of 14 amino acids. Germline CDR1 and CDR2: GTSNPN and SVGIG (reference sequence). V lost 1 base and J lost 3, with 12 bases in between. Here the CDR3 DNA reads TGTGCCTGGAGTGGTGATTCAGGGGACTATGGCTACACCTTC. Its translation: CAWSGDSGDYGYTF. The full variable domain, with the rest looked up from reference TRBV30 and TRBJ1-2, is SQTIHQWPATLVQPVGSPLSLECTVEGTSNPNLYWYRQAAGRGLQLLFYSVGIGQISSEVPQNLSASRPQDRQFILSSKKLLLSDSGFYLCAWSGDSGDYGYTFGSGTRLTVV.

J is TRBJ1-4 and V is TRBV5-1; weak D call: TRBD1 (6 bases). V was pared by 0 bases and J by 1 base, with 7 bases between. The germline gives CDR1 SGHRS, CDR2 YFSETQ. The CDR3 loop spans 15 amino acids. The CDR3 region has the DNA TGCGCCAGCAGCTTGGAAGGGGGAACTAATGAAAAACTGTTTTTT. Amino acid sequence: CASSLEGGTNEKLFF.

The V call is TRBV14, the J call TRBJ1-6, with 10 bases matching TRBD1. The CDR3 runs to 16 residues. Germline CDR1 SGHDN, CDR2 FVKESK. V shed 1 base, J shed 11 bases, and the junction held 8 bases outside the gene matches. The CDR3, as DNA: TGTGCCAGCAGCCAAGGGACAGGGGGTGGGACGGCACCCCTCCACTTT. Its translation: CASSQGTGGGTAPLHF.

The chain links TRBV28 to TRBJ1-2; TRBD1 is a possible D gene (6 bases). The CDR3 consists of 14 residues. Trimming left V 8 bases short and J 4 bases short, with 17 bases between. Germline V gene sequence: CDR1 MDHEN, CDR2 SYDVKM. In DNA form, the CDR3 reads TGTGCCAGCCACCGGGGGGGGCTGGGCTATGGCTACACCTTC. It codes for CASHRGGLGYGYTF.

In this sample, this clone turned up once. For the CDR3, the DNA is TGCGCCAGCAGCCGGGGGACTAGCGGGGTTGCCTACGAGCAGTACTTC. Translating gives CASSRGTSGVAYEQYF. The gene calls are TRBV5-1 and TRBJ2-7; 13 positions match TRBD2. This CDR3 spans 16 amino acids. Germline V gives CDR1 SGHRS, CDR2 YFSETQ. The V segment lost 4 bases and the J segment 2 bases; nucleotides outside the gene matches: 6.

The chain uses TRBV5-1 and TRBJ2-2, with unresolved D. The CDR3 consists of 16 residues. Germline loops: CDR1 SGHRS, CDR2 YFSETQ. The V end was cut by 1 base, the J end by 4 bases, with 14 bases between. The CDR3, as DNA: TGCGCCAGCAGCTTGAAAGGTCCCACGGGCACCGGGGAGCTGTTTTTT. This translates into CASSLKGPTGTGELFF.

In nucleotides, the CDR3 is TGTGCCAGTGGGGGGGGAGGTCAGCCCCAGCATTTT. This gives the protein CASGGGGQPQHF. This chain uses TRBV19 with TRBJ1-5, with a possible D match to TRBD1 (5 bases). This CDR3 is built from 12 residues. Deletions cut 8 bases from V and 6 bases from J, with 11 bases between. The germline CDR1 and CDR2 sequences are LNHDA and SQIVND (reference sequence).

The V call is TRBV6-1, the J call TRBJ2-5; the D gene is possibly TRBD2 (6 bases). V was shortened by 6 bases and J by 4 bases, with 12 bases between the two germline ends. The CDR3 runs 13 residues. Germline V gives CDR1 MNHNS, CDR2 SASEGT. In nucleotides, the CDR3 is TGTGCCAGCAGGGACCTCGGGGGAGAGACCCAGTACTTC. Its translation: CASRDLGGETQYF.

This clone appeared a few times. The chain uses TRBV7-6 and TRBJ1-3, with 9 bases matching TRBD1. J was trimmed by 8 bases and V by 5 bases; bases with no gene match: 7. There are 14 residues in the CDR3. Germline V gives CDR1 SGHVS, CDR2 FNYEAQ. This CDR3 is CASSRGQGGDTIYF. The DNA of the CDR3 is TGTGCCAGCAGCCGGGGACAGGGAGGAGACACCATATATTTT.

The chain combines TRBV5-6 with TRBJ1-6; D unclear. Trimming cost V 1 base and J 9 bases, with 11 bases left between them. There are 14 residues in the CDR3. Per germline, CDR1 SGHDT and CDR2 YYEEEE. CDR3 sequence (DNA): TGTGCCAGCAGCTTGCTGGAGGGAAGTTCACCCCTCCACTTT. It codes for CASSLLEGSSPLHF.

The rearrangement joins TRBV29-1 to TRBJ1-1; D uncertain. The CDR3 extends over 14 amino acids. Looked up from germline, CDR1 is SQVTM and CDR2 is ANQGSEA. The ends were cut back, 4 bases at V and 0 bases at J, with 12 bases in the middle. CDR3 bases: TGCAGCGTTGGGGGAGGAGTGATGAACACTGAAGCTTTCTTT. Translation gives CSVGGGVMNTEAFF. The variable domain in full, with the rest retrieved from reference TRBV29-1 and TRBJ1-1, is SAVISQKPSRDICQRGTSLTIQCQVDSQVTMMFWYRQQPGQSLTLIATANQGSEATYESGFVIDKFPISRPNLTFSTLTVSNMSPEDSSIYLCSVGGGVMNTEAFFGQGTRLTVV.

The genes are TRBV15 and TRBJ1-5, with D maybe TRBD1 (5 bases). The CDR3 length is 16 residues. Looked up from germline, CDR1 is LNHNV and CDR2 is YYDKDF (reference sequence). V lost 0 bases to trimming and J lost 5 bases, with 14 bases between them. The CDR3 sequence: CATSRDLWGEYQPQHF. The CDR3 DNA follows: TGTGCCACCAGCAGAGATCTCTGGGGCGAATATCAGCCCCAGCATTTT.

In its sample, this clone was seen once. The chain joins TRBV7-8 to TRBJ1-2, with 7 bases fitting TRBD1. V lost 7 bases, J lost 0 bases, and 11 bases stayed unmatched. From germline, CDR1 is SGHVS and CDR2 FQNEAQ. CDR3 length: 16 amino acids. The CDR3 sequence is CASMRDSGYSNYGYTF. DNA of the CDR3: TGTGCCAGCATGCGGGACAGTGGATATTCTAACTATGGCTACACCTTC.

The rearrangement joins TRBV2 to TRBJ1-2; 8 bases match TRBD1. Germline loops: CDR1 SNHLY, CDR2 FYNNEI. The CDR3 runs 14 residues. Unmatched junction bases numbered 11, after V lost 8 bases and J lost 6 bases. DNA of the CDR3: TGTGCCAGCCTATTGTCCCCAGGGGGCGATGGCTACACCTTC. The encoded protein is CASLLSPGGDGYTF. Full variable domain (outside the CDR3, taken from reference TRBV2 and TRBJ1-2): EPEVTQTPSHQVTQMGQEVILRCVPISNHLYFYWYRQILGQKVEFLVSFYNNEISEKSEIFDDQFSVERPDGSNFTLKIRSTKLEDSAMYFCASLLSPGGDGYTFGSGTRLTVV.

The gene calls are TRBV11-3 and TRBJ1-2; 7 nucleotides align to TRBD1. Trimming cost V 3 bases and J 8 bases; bases outside gene matches: 9. The CDR3 extends over 14 amino acids. CDR1 SGHNT and CDR2 YENEEA come from the germline V gene. The CDR3 DNA sequence: TGTGCCAGCAGCTTTCAGGGGGTAATTGGCGGCTACACCTTC. Its protein product is CASSFQGVIGGYTF.

In this sample, this clone turned up a few times. This rearrangement joins TRBV7-8 to TRBJ2-7; maybe TRBD1 (7 bases). This CDR3 is 18 amino acids long. Germline values: CDR1 SGHVS, CDR2 FQNEAQ. Deletions cut 2 bases from V and 3 bases from J, with 23 bases between. As DNA, the CDR3 is TGTGCCAGCAGCTTATTCCAAAAATTTACAGGGGAGGTCTACGAGCAGTACTTC. It is translated as CASSLFQKFTGEVYEQYF.

The V call is TRBV30, the J call TRBJ2-1; 14 bases are shared with TRBD2. Per germline, CDR1 GTSNPN and CDR2 SVGIG (reference sequence). This CDR3 region has 16 residues. Trimming cost V 5 bases and J 3 bases; bases outside gene matches: 6. This CDR3 is CAWDGTSGGFYNEQFF. The CDR3 DNA is TGTGCCTGGGACGGGACTAGCGGGGGTTTCTACAATGAGCAGTTCTTC.

This chain uses TRBV7-3 with TRBJ1-6, with TRBD1 identical over 9 bases. Germline lookup yields CDR1 SGHTA and CDR2 FQGTGA. The trim removed 2 bases at V and 8 bases at J, leaving 4 bases unmatched. This CDR3 has 15 residues. The CDR3 region is CASSLAGTGYSPLHF. CDR3 coding DNA: TGTGCCAGCAGCTTAGCCGGGACAGGGTATTCACCCCTCCACTTT. The full variable domain, its missing parts supplied by reference TRBV7-3 and TRBJ1-6, is GAGVSQTPSNKVTEKGKYVELRCDPISGHTALYWYRQSLGQGPEFLIYFQGTGAADDSGLPNDRFFAVRPEGSVSTLKIQRTERGDSAVYLCASSLAGTGYSPLHFGNGTRLTVT.

This rearrangement joins TRBV19 to TRBJ2-7; 10 bases map to TRBD2. The CDR3 covers 15 residues. The junction had 7 bases not matched to a gene; V was cut back by 1 base and J by 7 bases. Germline V gene data show CDR1 as LNHDA and CDR2 as SQIVND (reference sequence). The CDR3, as DNA: TGTGCCAGTAGTATAGTGGCTAGCGGGGGTCTAGAGCAGTACTTC. This gives the protein CASSIVASGGLEQYF.

V and J are TRBV7-3 and TRBJ2-3; tentative D call: TRBD2 (6 bases). Germline loops: CDR1 SGHTA, CDR2 FQGTGA. The CDR3 covers 13 residues. Trimming shortened V by 5 bases and J by 2 bases, and 8 bases separated the two germline ends. The CDR3 spells CASSRGFTDTQYF. The CDR3, as DNA: TGTGCCAGCAGCCGGGGGTTCACAGATACGCAGTATTTT.

The chain combines TRBV19 with TRBJ1-2, with 8 bases that match TRBD1. CDR1 is LNHDA and CDR2 is SQIVND in the germline V gene (reference sequence). CDR3 length: 14 residues. Germline trimming cut 4 bases from V and 4 bases from J; bases unmatched to any gene: 5. The CDR3 loop reads CASSTNDRGYGYTF. The CDR3 bases are TGTGCCAGTAGTACCAACGACAGGGGCTATGGCTACACCTTC.

V usage is TRBV4-1 and J usage is TRBJ1-1; a possible D gene is TRBD1 (5 bases). CDR1 MGHRA and CDR2 YSYEKL come from the germline V gene. The V end lost 1 base, the J end lost 0 bases, and 18 bases lay between the germline ends. The CDR3 length is 18 residues. CDR3 coding DNA: TGCGCCAGCAGCCAAGCTTACATGCTGGGGGGAGTGAACACTGAAGCTTTCTTT. As protein: CASSQAYMLGGVNTEAFF.

This clone was detected only a few times. The V gene is TRBV7-9, the J gene TRBJ1-6, with 10 bases identical to TRBD1. This CDR3 contains 16 residues. Germline CDR1 and CDR2: SEHNR and FQNEAQ (reference sequence). The trim removed 5 bases at V and 6 bases at J, leaving 7 bases unmatched. CDR3 sequence (DNA): TGTGCCAGCAGCCTTGACAGGGGGCATTCTAATTCACCCCTCCACTTT. This codes for CASSLDRGHSNSPLHF.

This clone was counted a few times. This chain joins TRBV5-1 and TRBJ2-2; a possible D gene is TRBD1 (7 bases). Germline V gene sequence: CDR1 SGHRS, CDR2 YFSETQ. V shed 2 bases and J shed 6 bases, with 14 bases lying between them. The CDR3 loop spans 15 amino acids. DNA of the CDR3: TGCGCCAGCAGCTTCGGAGGGGGCGATTCCGGGGAGCTGTTTTTT. Its protein is CASSFGGGDSGELFF.

The J gene is TRBJ1-6, the V gene TRBV23-1; TRBD1 is a possible D gene (6 bases). TRBV23-1 is an ORF, and what it does is uncertain. V dropped 9 bases and J dropped 10 bases, with 13 bases sitting between them. The CDR3 sequence is 12 residues long. The CDR3 region has the DNA TGCGCCAGTGATTACAGGGAATCACCCCTCCACTTT. It codes for CASDYRESPLHF.

The rearrangement uses TRBV18 and TRBJ2-2; 10 nucleotides agree with TRBD1. The trim removed 5 bases at V and 7 bases at J, leaving 7 bases unmatched. CDR1 is KGHSH and CDR2 is LQKENI in the germline V gene. The CDR3 runs to 15 residues. The CDR3 protein is CASSTRQGADGELFF. The CDR3 DNA follows: TGTGCCAGCTCAACCCGACAGGGGGCCGACGGGGAGCTGTTTTTT.

The chain couples TRBV7-8 to TRBJ2-7; 9 nucleotides align to TRBD1. Germline trimming cut 6 bases from V and 9 bases from J; bases unmatched to any gene: 15. Germline-derived CDR1 and CDR2 are SGHVS and FQNEAQ. CDR3 length equals 15 residues. Here the CDR3 reads CASRSHSGTGNGQYF. The DNA of the CDR3 is TGTGCCAGCAGGTCCCACTCCGGGACAGGGAACGGGCAGTACTTC.

V is TRBV5-1 and J is TRBJ1-6; no reliable D call. The CDR3 sequence is 18 residues long. Germline V gives CDR1 SGHRS, CDR2 YFSETQ. Trimming took off 0 bases at V and 0 bases at J, with 13 bases between the two ends. The DNA for the CDR3 is TGCGCCAGCAGCTTGGATGGCGTAAGGAGCTCCTATAATTCACCCCTCCACTTT. Its protein product is CASSLDGVRSSYNSPLHF.

This clone showed up just a few times. This rearrangement joins TRBV5-1 to TRBJ1-1; D gene uncertain. CDR1 and CDR2 (germline): SGHRS, YFSETQ. V lost 5 bases and J 0 bases, leaving 8 bases between the germline ends. The CDR3 sequence is 13 residues long. The CDR3 coding sequence is TGCGCCAGCAGTGCGGAGATGAACACTGAAGCTTTCTTT. This encodes CASSAEMNTEAFF.

The chain couples TRBV9 to TRBJ1-1; TRBD1 might be the D (6 bases). The CDR3 has 15 amino acids. Germline V gene lookup returns CDR1 SGDLS and CDR2 YYNGEE. The ends were cut back, 4 bases at V and 5 bases at J, with 18 bases in the middle. The DNA for the CDR3 is TGTGCCAGCAGCCGGGACACCAAGGCGGGTACTGAAGCTTTCTTT. Its translation is CASSRDTKAGTEAFF.